This T cell receptor beta chain was captured by sequencing in a study of radiation and T cells in renal cell carcinoma (dated by TCRdb to the early 2020s). As for the study more broadly: A total of around 53 samples underwent TCR beta sequencing, made up of around 26 tumors and about 27 peripheral blood samples. The last blood draw happened 4 weeks after radiation, timed to coincide with nephrectomy. Across all 50 or so samples, several million unique CDR3 nucleotide sequences, encoding 2,658,974 unique CDR3 amino acid sequences, were identified.

Findings and caveats that apply to the study as a whole: With a single-armed trial design, the study had no way to address how radiation dose or scheduling affects the TCR repertoire. Blood repertoire dynamics were not followed beyond 4 weeks after treatment. Because pretreatment tumor biopsies were not available, the study could not determine whether clonotypes were already present within the tumor at baseline. In blood, the top tumor clonotypes increased between baseline and 2 weeks post-radiation and then shrank by 4 weeks, which suggests that tumor-resident clones expanded only transiently.

The intended sense of this specimen's time point label: blood 4 weeks post-SBRT, at nephrectomy. The treatment or condition label here, explained by the study, means: 15 Gy SBRT to primary tumor, nephrectomy 4 weeks later. The samples were obtained from a clinical trial, where primary renal cell carcinomas were treated with 15 Gy stereotactic body radiation therapy and then removed by nephrectomy 4 weeks afterward. To follow tumor-enriched clonotypes, peripheral blood was collected serially from radiation-treated patients at baseline and again at 2 weeks and 4 weeks after SBRT. Renal cell carcinoma with clear cell pathology was present in all patients. Genomic DNA for TCR sequencing was prepared using the QIAamp DNA Blood Mini Kit (Qiagen). Only samples passing all quality control checks were included in the analyses. Points on this clone: Its antigen has not been determined. No quality values exist for individual bases; no much larger clone is one base distant.

As encoded in the germline V gene, CDR1 is SGHVS while CDR2 is FQNEAQ. The germline ends are 27 bases apart after V is trimmed by 3 bases and J by 1 base. The CDR3 holds 21 amino acids from the cysteine to the phenylalanine. Here the CDR3 DNA is all that survives: 63 bases in frame from base 1. TCR beta libraries were generated from genomic DNA with the immunoSEQ kit, following the manufacturer's recommendations. Library preparation used a first multiplex PCR with proprietary primers, then a second PCR adding unique barcodes, with bead cleanups after each round. A kit-provided positive control reaction and a negative control reaction were included in every sample batch. The final libraries were assessed on an Agilent 4200 TapeStation D1000 ScreenTape, pooled by volume, and quantified by qPCR. Sequencing was performed on an Illumina NextSeq500 with a MidOutput 150-cycle cartridge, and 156 Read1 and 15 Index1 cycles were run with kit custom primers. The pooled library was loaded at about 1 pM, and approximately 20% PhiX control was spiked in. The study's processing was this. Vendor-processed data were analyzed in R, and a clonotype was defined as all T cells sharing the same CDR3 nucleotide sequence. For clone abundance analyses, frequencies were normalized to the 10,000 most abundant clones per sample. Before analysis, public T cell clones were removed, and these numbered fewer than six per sample on average. Tumor-enriched and baseline blood-enriched clonotypes were defined by at least a 32-fold difference in abundance between compartments. A beta-binomial differential abundance model was used to identify clonotypes that expanded or contracted between blood time points. Similarity between tumor and blood repertoires was quantified using the Baroni-Urbani and Buser coefficient, and groups were compared with two-tailed Wilcoxon tests in R. In TCRdb, the immuneACCESS table is reduced to in-frame sequences with V and J assigned. These tables do not hold every clone; where another copy was compared, an unresolved V gene accounts for under half, and the others remain unexplained. That table gives V, J and clone size, and the DNA gave D and trimming. In this sample the table shows around 100,000 clones, 70% to 85% of which occur a single time. Under 8.5% of the sample comes from the top ten.

Rearrangement joined TRBV7-8 to TRBJ1-4; tentative D gene TRBD1, with 5 bases matching. This specimen consisted of blood, obtained from a patient whose treatment included radiotherapy and nephrectomy. The TCR was taken from a man in his sixties with renal cell carcinoma. The CDR3: CASSFRSRGAGRDQTNEKLFF. The nucleotides read TGTGCCAGCAGCTTTCGGAGCAGAGGGGCGGGTCGGGATCAAACTAATGAAAAACTGTTTTTT.